The 25 T cell receptor beta chains below all came from one sample that was sequenced in a study of early T cells in non-severe SARS-CoV-2 infection. TCRdb re-called the 5' RACE reads with MiXCR, one entry per CDR3 protein. The sample yields 25,000 to 30,000 distinct CDR3 sequences, 4.5% to 5.5% seen once. The sample comprised whole blood. The receptors stem from an adult who was a healthcare worker with PCR-confirmed SARS-CoV-2 infection or an uninfected control (not recorded which).

This clonotype was seen many times. V and J are TRBV30 and TRBJ1-5; D uncertain. There are 13 residues in the CDR3. The germline CDR1 and CDR2 sequences are GTSNPN and SVGIG (reference sequence). V was cut by 4 bases and J by 0 bases, with 7 bases left in between. The CDR3 DNA sequence: TGTGCCTGGAATTACGATAGCAATCAGCCCCAGCATTTT. Translated: CAWNYDSNQPQHF.

This clonotype is termed medium-sized (0.01 to 0.1%). V and J are TRBV12-3 or TRBV12-4 and TRBJ1-1; D perhaps matches TRBD1 (5 bases). V dropped 7 bases and J dropped 5 bases, with 20 bases sitting between them. The CDR3 contains 15 residues. CDR3 sequence: CASTPSVGVGTEAFF. Written as DNA, the CDR3 is TGTGCCAGCACCCCCTCCGTAGGGGTAGGGACTGAAGCTTTCTTT.

This clonotype was seen at least ten times. At one of its ends the junction is not consistent with the germline gene, which may arise from a read error. This chain joins TRBV19 and TRBJ2-7, with 8 positions matching TRBD1. In germline, CDR1 is LNHDA, CDR2 SQIVND (reference sequence). The CDR3 totals 12 residues. The CDR3 coding sequence is TGTACCAGTAGGTCTACAGGGGGGAAGCAGTACTTC. It codes for CTSRSTGGKQYF.

This clonotype was recorded many times. The rearrangement links TRBV7-9 to TRBJ2-1; D possibly uses TRBD1 or TRBD2 (5 bases each). The CDR3 is 14 residues long. Per germline, CDR1 SEHNR and CDR2 FQNEAQ (reference sequence). With 6 bases removed from V and 8 bases from J, the gap between germline ends came to 17 bases. For the CDR3, the DNA is TGTGCCAGCAGGGCCAGGCAGGTGGGGGATGAGCAGTTCTTC. Translation gives CASRARQVGDEQFF.

This clonotype was picked up many times. This chain uses TRBV18 with TRBJ2-1; 9 bases agree with TRBD2. Germline V lookup: CDR1 KGHSH, CDR2 LQKENI. This CDR3 has 16 residues. J gave up 8 bases and V 3 bases, and 11 bases lay outside the gene matches. Here the CDR3 reads CASSPGIAGAIYEQFF. CDR3 sequence (DNA): TGTGCCAGCTCACCGGGGATAGCGGGAGCTATCTATGAGCAGTTCTTC.

This clonotype was observed many times. The CDR3, as DNA: TGTGCCAAGGACAGGAACACTGAAGCTTTCTTT. Its translation is CAKDRNTEAFF. The chain links TRBV25-1 to TRBJ1-1; TRBD1 is a possible D gene (6 bases). The V end lost 10 bases, the J end lost 1 base, and 7 bases lay between the germline ends. The length of the CDR3 is 11 residues. Germline V gene sequence: CDR1 MGHDK, CDR2 SYGVNS.

This clonotype appeared many times. The chain recombines TRBV19 with TRBJ2-4; D unclear. The germline V gene encodes CDR1 LNHDA and CDR2 SQIVND (reference sequence). CDR3 length equals 12 residues. Trimming took 5 bases from V and 9 from J, leaving 11 bases between them. As DNA, the CDR3 is TGTGCCAGTAGTCCCGTTAAGGGCATTCAGTACTTC. Translating it yields CASSPVKGIQYF. The full variable domain, in which reference TRBV19 and TRBJ2-4 provide the parts outside the CDR3, is DGGITQSPKYLFRKEGQNVTLSCEQNLNHDAMYWYRQDPGQGLRLIYYSQIVNDFQKGDIAEGYSVSREKKESFPLTVTSAQKNPTAFYLCASSPVKGIQYFGAGTRLSVL.

The chain uses TRBV12-3 or TRBV12-4 and TRBJ2-2, with 14 bases lining up with TRBD2. Trimming cost V 5 bases and J 6 bases; bases outside gene matches: 5. The CDR3 spans 16 residues. The DNA for the CDR3 is TGTGCCAGCAGTGGACTAGCGGGAGGAACATCCGGGGAGCTGTTTTTT. Translation gives CASSGLAGGTSGELFF.

V and J are TRBV5-1 and TRBJ2-1; D is possibly TRBD2 (7 bases). The CDR3 is 16 amino acids. Trimming took off 4 bases at V and 4 bases at J, with 18 bases between the two ends. Germline loops: CDR1 SGHRS, CDR2 YFSETQ. The CDR3 here is CASSLGRGLGYNEQFF. DNA for the CDR3: TGCGCCAGCAGCCTGGGGCGGGGGCTAGGGTACAATGAGCAGTTCTTC. Full variable domain (remainder filled in from reference TRBV5-1 and TRBJ2-1): KAGVTQTPRYLIKTRGQQVTLSCSPISGHRSVSWYQQTPGQGLQFLFEYFSETQRNKGNFPGRFSGRQFSNSRSEMNVSTLELGDSALYLCASSLGRGLGYNEQFFGPGTRLTVL.

This clonotype was detected many times. The rearrangement joins TRBV25-1 to TRBJ2-1; D is undetermined. The CDR3 is 15 amino acids. The germline V and J ends were trimmed by 3 bases and 2 bases, with 11 bases remaining between them. Germline V lookup: CDR1 MGHDK, CDR2 SYGVNS. CDR3 sequence reads: CASSDKSGTYNEQFF. The CDR3 region has the DNA TGTGCCAGCAGTGATAAGAGTGGGACCTACAATGAGCAGTTCTTC.

By frequency in the sample, this clonotype is medium-sized. The J gene is TRBJ2-2, the V gene TRBV6-5; a possible D gene is TRBD1 (7 bases). The CDR3 runs 15 residues. V was pared by 2 bases and J by 3 bases, with 10 bases between. The V gene's germline CDR1 is MNHEY and CDR2 SVGAGI. The CDR3, as DNA: TGTGCCAGCAGTTACGACAGGGAGGACACCGGGGAGCTGTTTTTT. This codes for CASSYDREDTGELFF.

The CDR3 reads CASSLRGTANNLAGGLDTQYF. Written as DNA, the CDR3 is TGTGCCAGCAGCTTAAGGGGGACCGCCAATAACCTAGCGGGAGGGTTGGATACGCAGTATTTT. V gene TRBV11-2 combines with J gene TRBJ2-3; 12 nucleotides agree with TRBD2. V was pared by 2 bases and J by 6 bases, with 21 bases of the junction left unmatched. The CDR3 has 21 amino acids. Germline CDR1 and CDR2: SGHAT and FQNNGV.

This clonotype has more than one count but fewer than ten. This chain connects TRBV19 to TRBJ1-1; D not resolved. V shed 1 base and J shed 3 bases, with 9 bases lying between them. This CDR3 has 14 amino acids. The V gene's germline CDR1 is LNHDA and CDR2 SQIVND (reference sequence). The DNA for the CDR3 is TGTGCCAGTAGTATAGGCGGGCAACACACTGAAGCTTTCTTT. This codes for CASSIGGQHTEAFF.

This clonotype was counted at least ten times. The chain is built from TRBV20-1 and TRBJ2-7; 12 nucleotides line up with TRBD2. This CDR3 is built from 15 residues. Germline V CDR1 and CDR2: DFQATT, SNEGSKA (reference sequence). V lost 6 bases to trimming and J lost 1 base; unmatched junction nucleotides: 7. DNA for the CDR3: TGCAGTGCCAGAAGAGGGACTAGCGGGTCCTACGAGCAGTACTTC. Protein: CSARRGTSGSYEQYF.

Regarding this clonotype: At one end the junction does not follow the germline gene, possibly because of a read error. The chain is built from TRBV7-9 and TRBJ1-6, with D hard to call. Germline CDR1 and CDR2: SEHNR and FQNEAQ (reference sequence). The CDR3 consists of 13 residues. The CDR3: CASQPGGNSSLHF. CDR3 sequence (DNA): TGTGCCAGCCAGCCCGGCGGTAATTCATCCCTCCACTTT.

On this clonotype: Sequence at one end of the junction differs from germline and may be a read error. V usage is TRBV27 and J usage is TRBJ1-1; D remains ambiguous. The germline V gene encodes CDR1 MNHEY and CDR2 SMNVEV (reference sequence). The CDR3 is 13 amino acids. The CDR3 DNA sequence: TGTGCCAGCAGTTCGGCGATGAACACTGAAGCTTACTTT. This encodes CASSSAMNTEAYF.

In this sample, this clonotype turned up many times. The gene calls are TRBV24-1 and TRBJ2-3; TRBD2 aligns across 11 bases. V trimming: 4 bases; J trimming: 2 bases; junction bases outside the gene matches: 13. CDR1 is KGHDR, CDR2 SFDVKD, per germline. This CDR3 region has 19 residues. The CDR3: CATSEGGLADGLNTDTQYF. Written as DNA, the CDR3 is TGTGCCACCAGTGAGGGGGGACTAGCGGACGGACTTAACACAGATACGCAGTATTTT.

This clonotype was counted at least ten times. V and J are TRBV11-2 and TRBJ1-1; D gene unclear. Trimming removed 0 bases at V and 0 bases at J, with 8 bases between. The germline CDR1 and CDR2 sequences are SGHAT and FQNNGV. CDR3 length equals 15 residues. CDR3 loop: CASSLERPVNTEAFF. CDR3 in DNA: TGTGCCAGCAGCTTAGAGAGACCAGTGAACACTGAAGCTTTCTTT.

This clonotype was observed many times. CDR3 residues: CASRSGTANTGELFF. In DNA form, the CDR3 reads TGCGCCAGCAGATCGGGGACAGCGAACACCGGGGAGCTGTTTTTT. This chain links TRBV5-1 with TRBJ2-2, with 7 positions matching TRBD1. Per germline, CDR1 SGHRS and CDR2 YFSETQ. The CDR3 runs 15 residues. The V segment lost 5 bases and the J segment 0 bases; nucleotides outside the gene matches: 4.

The V and J genes are TRBV6-5 and TRBJ1-6, with TRBD1 matching over 7 bases. Germline-derived CDR1 and CDR2 are MNHEY and SVGAGI. Trimming removed 4 bases from V and 5 bases from J; junction bases left unmatched: 14. The CDR3 loop spans 18 amino acids. CDR3 sequence reads: CASSSPPGQTINNSPLHF. Here the CDR3 DNA reads TGTGCCAGCAGTTCCCCGCCGGGACAGACCATTAATAATTCACCCCTCCACTTT.

This clonotype was counted only a few times. The chain combines TRBV7-9 with TRBJ2-3; no clear D. The CDR3 totals 13 residues. Trimming left V 3 bases short and J 3 bases short, with 7 bases between. Germline V gene sequence: CDR1 SEHNR, CDR2 FQNEAQ (reference sequence). CDR3 sequence reads: CASSFKLTDTQYF. The CDR3 nucleotides are TGTGCCAGCAGCTTCAAATTAACAGATACGCAGTATTTT.

This clonotype was counted a few times. The chain employs TRBV7-2 and TRBJ2-1, with unresolved D. Between the trimmed V and J ends, which lost 5 bases and 4 bases, there was a span of 6 bases. CDR3 length equals 12 residues. CDR1 is SGHTA, CDR2 FQGNSA, per germline. The CDR3 DNA is TGTGCCAGCAGCCGGATTTACAATGAGCAGTTCTTC. Amino acids: CASSRIYNEQFF.

This clonotype was recorded a few times. The CDR3 DNA reads as TGTGCCATCCAAGCATTGAACTATGGCTACACCTTC. Translated: CAIQALNYGYTF. The rearrangement uses TRBV10-3 and TRBJ1-2, with D hard to call. The CDR3 spans 12 residues. V was trimmed by 8 bases and J by 2 bases, leaving 9 bases between them. Per germline, CDR1 ENHRY and CDR2 SYGVKD.

This clonotype has just a few counts. The rearrangement joins TRBV12-3 or TRBV12-4 to TRBJ2-7; 7 bases fit TRBD1. The CDR3 runs to 14 residues. J gave up 6 bases and V 6 bases, and 11 bases lay outside the gene matches. CDR3 DNA: TGTGCCAGCAGACTGACCGGGACAGCGGCCGAGCAGTACTTC. Translated, it gives CASRLTGTAAEQYF.

A few counts support this clonotype. The chain couples TRBV14 to TRBJ2-5; 9 bases agree with TRBD2. The trim removed 3 bases at V and 5 bases at J, leaving 19 bases unmatched. Per the germline V gene, CDR1 is SGHDN and CDR2 is FVKESK. The CDR3 has 19 residues. This chain's CDR3 is CASSHPHPPGLAAPETQYF. The CDR3 DNA reads as TGTGCCAGCAGCCATCCTCACCCGCCGGGACTAGCAGCCCCGGAGACCCAGTACTTC.